The TCR beta chain under discussion was sequenced for a study of identical twins. Trimming pared 6 bases from V and 0 bases from J, leaving 11 bases between. This CDR3 region has 14 residues. From germline, CDR1 is WNHNN and CDR2 SYGVQD (reference sequence). TCRdb itself ran the 5' RACE reads through MiXCR, one entry per CDR3 protein. The top ten hold around 1% of the sample, which has over 500,000 distinct CDR3 sequences, 22% seen once. These data also formed part of another study, on T cells expressing NK-cell markers. Per that paper: HCMV seropositivity marked most of the eight sequenced donors; one was seronegative.

This rearrangement joins TRBV10-1 to TRBJ1-1, with D tentatively TRBD1 (5 bases). Source material: CD4+ T cells sorted from blood. This receptor was identified in a young woman in good health. The CDR3 DNA follows: TGCGCCAGCAGCGCCGGGGCCATGAACACTGAAGCTTTCTTT. Translated: CASSAGAMNTEAFF.